This is a list of T cell receptor beta chains from one sample in a study of shared clonotypes between healthy human individuals. Assay used: immunoSEQ multiplex PCR; TCRdb lists only in-frame clones, some missing. The profile shows around 1.9 million clones, about 92% of them singletons. Sequenced input: naive CD8+ T cells from PBMCs. The receptor source for this set is a man in his late teens or twenties in good health. Some clones in this sample may be carry-over from other donors' samples. The CDR3 runs from the conserved cysteine through the conserved F or W. D genes are given only for firm matches. Not all rows give a size; the values are once, few, many and, for expanded clones, a class.

D	size	V	J	DNA	CDR3
TRBD2	.	TRBV9	TRBJ2-3	TGTGCCAGCAGCGTAGGGACTAGCTTTTGGGGCACAGATACGCAGTATTTT	CASSVGTSFWGTDTQYF
TRBD2	.	TRBV28	TRBJ2-1	TGTGCCAGCAGCACCACTAGCGGGGGTGGACATAGCTCCTACAATGAGCAGTTCTTC	CASSTTSGGGHSSYNEQFF
.	once	TRBV7-9	TRBJ1-1	TGTGCCAGCAGCTTAGTGGGCAGGGCGGAGGAGAACACTGAAGCTTTCTTT	CASSLVGRAEENTEAFF
.	.	TRBV27	TRBJ1-1	TGTGCCAGCAGTTTGGGCAGGGAGGGGGGCGGCACTGAAGCTTTCTTT	CASSLGREGGGTEAFF
.	.	TRBV27	TRBJ2-7	TGTGCCAGCAGTTTATCCGGGACGGGGGCCTACGAGCAGTACTTC	CASSLSGTGAYEQYF
.	.	TRBV11-2	TRBJ2-3	TGTGCCAGCAGCTTAGCGGTAGGGAGAAGCACAGATACGCAGTATTTT	CASSLAVGRSTDTQYF
.	.	TRBV7-3	TRBJ2-7	TGTGCCAGCAGCGAACGGGCAGGTTACCCCTACGAGCAGTACTTC	CASSERAGYPYEQYF
TRBD1	.	TRBV7-9	TRBJ1-4	TGTGCCAGCAGCTCTTACCGGGACAGACTTAATGAAAAACTGTTTTTT	CASSSYRDRLNEKLFF
TRBD2	.	TRBV25-1	TRBJ2-1	TGTGCCAGCTCCGGGACTAGCTTTCCGTTCTTC	CASSGTSFPFF
TRBD2	.	TRBV2	TRBJ2-1	TGTGCCAGCAATTTAGCGGGAGTAAGCTACAATGAGCAGTTCTTC	CASNLAGVSYNEQFF
.	.	TRBV27	TRBJ2-7	TGTGCCAGCAGTCTGATGGGGCCGACCTTGGGTCCCGGCGAGCAGTACTTC	CASSLMGPTLGPGEQYF
TRBD1	.	TRBV19	TRBJ2-7	TGTGCCAGTAGTGGAAGGACAGGGGGGAACTCCTACGAGCAGTACTTC	CASSGRTGGNSYEQYF
.	.	TRBV7-2	TRBJ2-1	TGTGCCAGCAGCTTTATCACTAGCAGTAGGAATGAGCAGTTCTTC	CASSFITSSRNEQFF
.	.	TRBV30	TRBJ2-2	TGTGCCTTCCCGTCGAACACCGGGGAGCTGTTTTTT	CAFPSNTGELFF
.	.	TRBV29-1	TRBJ2-1	TGCAGCGTTGAACCGACTAGTTCCCACAATGAGCAGTTCTTC	CSVEPTSSHNEQFF
.	.	TRBV15	TRBJ2-1	TGTGCCACCAGGAGCAGAGGCGATGAGCAGTTCTTC	CATRSRGDEQFF
TRBD1	.	TRBV29-1	TRBJ2-1	TGCAGCGTTACCGACAGGGTAGGGCAGTTCTTC	CSVTDRVGQFF
.	few	TRBV14	TRBJ1-1	TGTGCCAGCAGCCAAGCCCTTGCGGGCAGGATGAACACTGAAGCTTTCTTT	CASSQALAGRMNTEAFF
.	.	TRBV2	TRBJ2-3	TGTGCCAGACTAAGGGACAAGCCCTCTGGATCAGATACGCAGTATTTT	CARLRDKPSGSDTQYF
.	.	TRBV19	TRBJ1-2	TGTGCCAGTAGTATAGCGGAGACATACTATGGCTACACCTTC	CASSIAETYYGYTF
.	.	TRBV7-3	TRBJ2-5	TGTGCCAGCAGCTTAATCCGCGGGAAAGGGCGATCGACCCAGTACTTC	CASSLIRGKGRSTQYF
TRBD1	.	TRBV2	TRBJ2-7	TGTGCCAGCTGCCACGGACAGGTTAGCTACGAGCAGTACTTC	CASCHGQVSYEQYF
TRBD2	.	TRBV28	TRBJ2-1	TGTGCCAGCAGTTTAGCCGGGACTAGCGATGAGCAGTTCTTC	CASSLAGTSDEQFF
TRBD1	once	TRBV11-2	TRBJ2-7	TGTGCCAGCAGCACACGGGACAGGGTCTACGAGCAGTACTTC	CASSTRDRVYEQYF
.	few	TRBV7-9	TRBJ1-4	TGTGCCAGCAGCTTAGGAGGGAAACTGTTTTTT	CASSLGGKLFF
.	.	TRBV7-9	TRBJ2-2	TGTGCCAGCAGCTTAGGGAGTTTGCCGTCGAACACCGGGGAGCTGTTTTTT	CASSLGSLPSNTGELFF
.	.	TRBV27	TRBJ2-7	TGTGCCAGCAGTCTAGGGGGGACCCGCTACGAGCAGTACTTC	CASSLGGTRYEQYF
.	.	TRBV4-1	TRBJ1-3	TGCGCCAGCAGCCAAGATAAGGGCAGGGGAAACACCATATATTTT	CASSQDKGRGNTIYF
.	.	TRBV27	TRBJ2-2	TGTGCCAGCAGTCCAAGGTCCACCGGGGAGCTGTTTTTT	CASSPRSTGELFF
.	.	TRBV28	TRBJ2-1	TGTGCCAGCAAGAGATTTCTCAATGAGCAGTTCTTC	CASKRFLNEQFF
.	.	TRBV28	TRBJ1-1	TGTGCCAGCAGGCCTATTGGGGGGAACACTGAAGCTTTCTTT	CASRPIGGNTEAFF
TRBD1	.	TRBV2	TRBJ2-7	TGTGCCAGCAGCACAGGGGCGGGTAAGGGCGAGCAGTACTTC	CASSTGAGKGEQYF
TRBD1	.	TRBV10-3	TRBJ1-1	TGTGCCATCAGTCCGAGGACAGGGGGCACTGAAGCTTTCTTT	CAISPRTGGTEAFF
.	.	TRBV21-1	TRBJ2-7	TGTGCCAGCAGCAATTGGACTAGCGGGGACCCCAGAGACGAGCAGTACTTC	CASSNWTSGDPRDEQYF
TRBD1	.	TRBV4-1	TRBJ1-3	TGCGCCAGCAGCCTTGTCCCAGGGGGAGGTGGAAACACCATATATTTT	CASSLVPGGGGNTIYF
TRBD1	.	TRBV13	TRBJ2-7	TGTGCCAGCAGCCTGTCCGGACAGGGCTTTCTCTACGAGCAGTACTTC	CASSLSGQGFLYEQYF
TRBD1	.	TRBV29-1	TRBJ2-7	TGCAGCGTTGTCGGGACAGGGTTTTACGAGCAGTACTTC	CSVVGTGFYEQYF
.	.	TRBV5-8	TRBJ1-5	TGTGCCAGCATAGGGGGTCGCAATCAGCCCCAGCATTTT	CASIGGRNQPQHF
.	few	TRBV15	TRBJ1-5	TGTGCCACCAGCAGAGGGGGTCTTAATCAGCCCCAGCATTTT	CATSRGGLNQPQHF
.	.	TRBV4-1	TRBJ2-3	TGCGCCAGCAGCCAAGTTCCCAAATTCCTCGATACGCAGTATTTT	CASSQVPKFLDTQYF
.	.	TRBV4-3	TRBJ2-3	TGCGCCAGCAGCCAAGATATGGCGCCTAGCCCCTTCTCAGATACGCAGTATTTT	CASSQDMAPSPFSDTQYF
.	.	TRBV7-2	TRBJ2-2	TGTGCCAGCAGCCCAGGGTCTGGGAATGCCGGGGAGCTGTTTTTT	CASSPGSGNAGELFF
.	.	TRBV21-1	TRBJ2-5	TGTGCCAGCAGCCTGGCGGGACAGAAAGAGACCCAGTACTTC	CASSLAGQKETQYF
TRBD1	.	TRBV15	TRBJ2-1	TGTGCCACCAGGGAGACTGGGACAGGGGTGAATGAGCAGTTCTTC	CATRETGTGVNEQFF
.	.	TRBV5-5	TRBJ2-7	TGTGCCAGCAGCTCAGGGCTTCGCGGCGAGCAGTACTTC	CASSSGLRGEQYF
.	.	TRBV7-6	TRBJ2-1	TGTGCCAGCAGCCGGGATTACAATGAGCAGTTCTTC	CASSRDYNEQFF